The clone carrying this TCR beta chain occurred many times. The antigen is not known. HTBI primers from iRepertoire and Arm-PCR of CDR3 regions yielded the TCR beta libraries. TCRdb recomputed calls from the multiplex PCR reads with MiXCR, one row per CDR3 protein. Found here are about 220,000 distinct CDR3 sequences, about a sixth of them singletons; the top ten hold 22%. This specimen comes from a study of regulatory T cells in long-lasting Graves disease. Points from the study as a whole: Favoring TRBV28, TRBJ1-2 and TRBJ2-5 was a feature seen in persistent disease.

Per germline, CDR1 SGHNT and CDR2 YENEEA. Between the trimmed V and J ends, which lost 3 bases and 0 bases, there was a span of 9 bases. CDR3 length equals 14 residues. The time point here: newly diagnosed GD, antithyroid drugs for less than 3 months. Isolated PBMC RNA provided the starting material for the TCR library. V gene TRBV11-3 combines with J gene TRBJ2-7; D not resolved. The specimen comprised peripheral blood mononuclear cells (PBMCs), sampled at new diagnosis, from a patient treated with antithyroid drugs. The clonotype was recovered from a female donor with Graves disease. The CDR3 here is CASSFPNFSYEQYF. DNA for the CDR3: TGTGCCAGCAGCTTCCCCAATTTCTCCTACGAGCAGTACTTC.